The rows below give T cell receptor beta chains drawn from one sample of a study of PD-L1 blockade in urothelial cancer. Data came from immunoSEQ multiplex PCR; TCRdb stores just in-frame clones and leaves some out. This sample has tens of thousands of clones, with roughly 89% found just once. This specimen consisted of PBMCs, obtained around atezolizumab (anti-PD-L1) treatment. The source of these receptors is a man between 65 and 85 years old with urothelial cancer. The CDR3 runs from the conserved cysteine through the conserved F or W. D genes are given only for firm matches. Clone size is shown for a subset of rows, as once, few, many or a class of expanded clone.

v_gene: TRBV27
j_gene: TRBJ2-1
abundance: NA
d_gene: TRBD2
CDR3nt: TGTGCCAGCAGTCCGGGACTAGCGGGAGGGAATGAGCAGTTCTTC
CDR3aa: CASSPGLAGGNEQFF

v_gene: TRBV5-6
j_gene: TRBJ2-5
abundance: NA
d_gene: TRBD2
CDR3nt: TGTGCCAGCAGCTTGTGGTCTAGCGGGAGGCATCAAGAGACCCAGTACTTC
CDR3aa: CASSLWSSGRHQETQYF

v_gene: TRBV9
j_gene: TRBJ2-3
abundance: NA
d_gene: TRBD1
CDR3nt: TGTGCCAGCAGCGCCCGTTCAGGGGGTTCAACCGGGACAGATACGCAGTATTTT
CDR3aa: CASSARSGGSTGTDTQYF

v_gene: TRBV28
j_gene: TRBJ1-5
abundance: NA
d_gene: NA
CDR3nt: TGTGCCAGCAGTGGGGGACTCCCGCGGGATCAGCCCCAGCATTTT
CDR3aa: CASSGGLPRDQPQHF

v_gene: TRBV5-5
j_gene: TRBJ2-4
abundance: NA
d_gene: TRBD2
CDR3nt: TGTGCCAGCAGCTTGGTTTCGGGGACTAGCGACAGAATAGCCAAAAACATTCAGTACTTC
CDR3aa: CASSLVSGTSDRIAKNIQYF

v_gene: TRBV7-2
j_gene: TRBJ2-3
abundance: NA
d_gene: TRBD1
CDR3nt: TGTGCCAGCAGCACCCGACAGGGGGGTTCGGGTACAGATACGCAGTATTTT
CDR3aa: CASSTRQGGSGTDTQYF

v_gene: TRBV19
j_gene: TRBJ2-7
abundance: NA
d_gene: TRBD1
CDR3nt: TGTGCCAGTAGTAGTAGGACAGGGGTGTACGAGCAGTACTTC
CDR3aa: CASSSRTGVYEQYF

v_gene: TRBV28
j_gene: TRBJ1-2
abundance: once
d_gene: NA
CDR3nt: TGTGCCAGCAGTTTCTCCGGGGGGGGCTACACCTTC
CDR3aa: CASSFSGGGYTF

v_gene: TRBV6-6
j_gene: TRBJ2-5
abundance: few
d_gene: NA
CDR3nt: TGTGCCAGCAGCCAGGCCTTCGGAGGGGAGACCCAGTACTTC
CDR3aa: CASSQAFGGETQYF

v_gene: TRBV12-5
j_gene: TRBJ1-1
abundance: NA
d_gene: NA
CDR3nt: TGTGCTAGTGCCCTCCTGGACAGTGAAGCTTTCTTT
CDR3aa: CASALLDSEAFF

v_gene: TRBV5-4
j_gene: TRBJ1-3
abundance: NA
d_gene: NA
CDR3nt: TGTGCCAGCAGCACGGCAGGGCCTATGGGAGGAAACACCATATATTTT
CDR3aa: CASSTAGPMGGNTIYF

v_gene: TRBV29-1
j_gene: TRBJ2-6
abundance: NA
d_gene: TRBD1
CDR3nt: TGCAGCGTTAGTACCAGGGGGCTCGGGGCCAACGTCCTGACTTTC
CDR3aa: CSVSTRGLGANVLTF

v_gene: TRBV6-1
j_gene: TRBJ1-3
abundance: few
d_gene: NA
CDR3nt: TGTGCCAGCGGGGCAGACCCTGGAAACACCATATATTTT
CDR3aa: CASGADPGNTIYF

v_gene: TRBV10-3
j_gene: TRBJ2-3
abundance: NA
d_gene: NA
CDR3nt: TGTGCCATCAGTGGTTCGGTTTCAGATACGCAGTATTTT
CDR3aa: CAISGSVSDTQYF

v_gene: TRBV2
j_gene: TRBJ2-2
abundance: NA
d_gene: NA
CDR3nt: TGTGCCAGCAGTCAGGGGGGTTATACCGGGGAGCTGTTTTTT
CDR3aa: CASSQGGYTGELFF

v_gene: TRBV6-1
j_gene: TRBJ1-5
abundance: NA
d_gene: NA
CDR3nt: TGTGCCAGCAGGGGGAACAGGGACAATCAGCCCCAGCATTTT
CDR3aa: CASRGNRDNQPQHF

v_gene: TRBV15
j_gene: TRBJ2-5
abundance: NA
d_gene: TRBD1
CDR3nt: TGTGCCACCAGCCTACGGACAGGCTTACAAGAGACCCAGTACTTC
CDR3aa: CATSLRTGLQETQYF

v_gene: TRBV5-4
j_gene: TRBJ2-3
abundance: NA
d_gene: NA
CDR3nt: TGTGCCAGCAGTTCAAGGGGGGGAAGCACAGATACGCAGTATTTT
CDR3aa: CASSSRGGSTDTQYF

v_gene: TRBV6-5
j_gene: TRBJ2-7
abundance: NA
d_gene: NA
CDR3nt: TGTGCCAGCAGCCAAGCCGGGACACTCGGGTACGAGCAGTACTTC
CDR3aa: CASSQAGTLGYEQYF

v_gene: TRBV7-3
j_gene: TRBJ2-5
abundance: NA
d_gene: NA
CDR3nt: TGTGCCAGCAGCTCTCTCGGCGGGGGCGGTGAGACCCAGTACTTC
CDR3aa: CASSSLGGGGETQYF

v_gene: TRBV2
j_gene: TRBJ2-7
abundance: NA
d_gene: NA
CDR3nt: TGTGCCAGCAAAGAAAACAGCCAGGCCCCACCTCTCTACGAGCAGTACTTC
CDR3aa: CASKENSQAPPLYEQYF

v_gene: TRBV15
j_gene: TRBJ2-1
abundance: NA
d_gene: TRBD2
CDR3nt: TGTGCCACCAGCAGACCCGGCGGGGGGAACAATGAGCAGTTCTTC
CDR3aa: CATSRPGGGNNEQFF

v_gene: TRBV6-1
j_gene: TRBJ1-5
abundance: NA
d_gene: TRBD1
CDR3nt: TGTGCCAGCAGGCCGGGACAGGGTCTTCAGCCCCAGCATTTT
CDR3aa: CASRPGQGLQPQHF

v_gene: TRBV6-6
j_gene: TRBJ2-1
abundance: NA
d_gene: TRBD1
CDR3nt: TGTGCCAGCAGGCCCCAGACAGGGGCCCTCTACAATGAGCAGTTCTTC
CDR3aa: CASRPQTGALYNEQFF

v_gene: TRBV4-1
j_gene: TRBJ1-3
abundance: NA
d_gene: NA
CDR3nt: TGCGCCAGCAGCCCACCTAGTGGAGGGGGAAACACCATATATTTT
CDR3aa: CASSPPSGGGNTIYF

v_gene: TRBV4-2
j_gene: TRBJ2-5
abundance: NA
d_gene: TRBD2
CDR3nt: TGTGCCAGCAGCCAAGATGGGCTAGCGGGAGGGCCTCGGCAAGAGACCCAGTACTTC
CDR3aa: CASSQDGLAGGPRQETQYF

v_gene: TRBV10-3
j_gene: TRBJ2-5
abundance: NA
d_gene: NA
CDR3nt: TGTGCCATCAGTGAGTCGAACAGGGACCAGTACTTC
CDR3aa: CAISESNRDQYF

v_gene: TRBV5-1
j_gene: TRBJ2-2
abundance: NA
d_gene: NA
CDR3nt: TGCGCCAGCAGCCCCAGCGGCACCGGGGAGCTGTTTTTT
CDR3aa: CASSPSGTGELFF

v_gene: TRBV7-8
j_gene: TRBJ2-6
abundance: NA
d_gene: NA
CDR3nt: TGTGCCAGCACCCTACTCCGCTCTGGGGCCAACGTCCTGACTTTC
CDR3aa: CASTLLRSGANVLTF

v_gene: TRBV29-1
j_gene: TRBJ2-5
abundance: NA
d_gene: TRBD1
CDR3nt: TGCAGCGCGGGACAGGGACTACGACAGGGGACCCAGTACTTC
CDR3aa: CSAGQGLRQGTQYF

v_gene: TRBV5-1
j_gene: TRBJ2-2
abundance: NA
d_gene: TRBD1
CDR3nt: TGCGCCAGCAGCCCCGACAGGGTGGTCACCGGGGAGCTGTTTTTT
CDR3aa: CASSPDRVVTGELFF

v_gene: TRBV5-4
j_gene: TRBJ2-7
abundance: NA
d_gene: TRBD2
CDR3nt: TGTGCCAGCAGCTGGACTAGCGGGACTGTATCGTACGAGCAGTACTTC
CDR3aa: CASSWTSGTVSYEQYF

v_gene: TRBV5-1
j_gene: TRBJ2-1
abundance: NA
d_gene: TRBD2
CDR3nt: TGCGCCAGCAGCTTGGGGGGACTAGCGCCTTACAATGAGCAGTTCTTC
CDR3aa: CASSLGGLAPYNEQFF

v_gene: TRBV6-5
j_gene: TRBJ1-1
abundance: NA
d_gene: NA
CDR3nt: TGTGCCAGCAGTTACTCGAGTCAGGGTCACACTGAAGCTTTCTTT
CDR3aa: CASSYSSQGHTEAFF

v_gene: TRBV7-2
j_gene: TRBJ1-5
abundance: NA
d_gene: NA
CDR3nt: TGTGCCAGCAGCGACCGGCACAGGGATAGCAATCAGCCCCAGCATTTT
CDR3aa: CASSDRHRDSNQPQHF

v_gene: TRBV5-1
j_gene: TRBJ2-3
abundance: NA
d_gene: TRBD2
CDR3nt: TGCGCCAGCAGCTTGGGGTTTTGGACGGGACTAGCGGGAGGACTCACAGATACGCAGTATTTT
CDR3aa: CASSLGFWTGLAGGLTDTQYF

v_gene: TRBV23-1
j_gene: TRBJ2-2
abundance: once
d_gene: TRBD1
CDR3nt: TGCGCCAGCAGTCAATCGTTGGGGACAGGAGTGAACGGGGAGCTGTTTTTT
CDR3aa: CASSQSLGTGVNGELFF

v_gene: TRBV5-1
j_gene: TRBJ2-2
abundance: NA
d_gene: TRBD2
CDR3nt: TGCGCCAGCCGCGACTTACCGGGACTAGCGGGAGCCTACACCGGGGAGCTGTTTTTT
CDR3aa: CASRDLPGLAGAYTGELFF

v_gene: TRBV5-4
j_gene: TRBJ1-4
abundance: NA
d_gene: TRBD1
CDR3nt: TGTGCCAGCAGCTTGGAGGGACAGAATGAAAAACTGTTTTTT
CDR3aa: CASSLEGQNEKLFF

v_gene: TRBV11-2
j_gene: TRBJ2-5
abundance: NA
d_gene: TRBD1
CDR3nt: TGTGCCAGCAGCCGGGGTTCAGCCGGGACAGAAGAGACCCAGTACTTC
CDR3aa: CASSRGSAGTEETQYF

v_gene: TRBV15
j_gene: TRBJ1-2
abundance: NA
d_gene: NA
CDR3nt: TGTGCCACCAGCCTCTCAGGCAGATCCGGCTACACCTTC
CDR3aa: CATSLSGRSGYTF

v_gene: TRBV21-1
j_gene: TRBJ2-7
abundance: NA
d_gene: NA
CDR3nt: TGTGCCAGCAGCAAAACCACAGGGGCGACCTACGAGCAGTACTTC
CDR3aa: CASSKTTGATYEQYF

v_gene: TRBV27
j_gene: TRBJ2-1
abundance: NA
d_gene: NA
CDR3nt: TGTGCCAGCAGTTTATCAGGAGGGCCCAACAATGAGCAGTTCTTC
CDR3aa: CASSLSGGPNNEQFF

v_gene: TRBV5-1
j_gene: TRBJ2-7
abundance: NA
d_gene: TRBD1
CDR3nt: TGCGCCAGCAGCCAAGGACAGGGGACCTACGAGCAGTACTTC
CDR3aa: CASSQGQGTYEQYF

v_gene: TRBV4-1
j_gene: TRBJ2-1
abundance: once
d_gene: NA
CDR3nt: TGCGCCAGCAGCCAAATTCCCACCCAGGGAAGTAAGGATGAGCAGTTCTTC
CDR3aa: CASSQIPTQGSKDEQFF

v_gene: TRBV18
j_gene: TRBJ1-1
abundance: once
d_gene: NA
CDR3nt: TGTGCCAGCTCACCCTCGAACAGTTTGGGCACTGAAGCTTTCTTT
CDR3aa: CASSPSNSLGTEAFF

v_gene: TRBV11-2
j_gene: TRBJ2-7
abundance: NA
d_gene: TRBD2
CDR3nt: TGTGCCAGCAGCCTAACTAGCGGGACCTCCTACGAGCAGTACTTC
CDR3aa: CASSLTSGTSYEQYF